The clone carrying this T cell receptor beta chain was seen many times. Distinct nucleotide sequences in the sample also encode this CDR3. This specimen comes from a study of shared clonotypes between healthy human individuals. Study in general: Every donor yielded three CD4 naive, three CD4 memory, two CD8 naive and one CD8 memory plate.

V dropped 3 bases and J dropped 1 base, with 12 bases sitting between them. The CDR3 runs 15 residues. Germline V gene data show CDR1 as SGDLS and CDR2 as YYNGEE. Replicate PCRs from sorted subsets contained about 0.2 ug DNA, which is some 30,000 T cell genomes. Produced via immunoSEQ multiplex PCR; TCRdb's table is partial and in-frame only. The table has more than 1 million clones, around 82% seen once. Input material: memory CD4+ T cells from PBMCs. Subset given: CD45RA-negative fraction. The chain uses TRBV9 and TRBJ2-3; tentatively, D is TRBD2 (6 bases). This clonotype was obtained from a man between 18 and 29 years old in good health. Some clones in this sample may be carry-over from other donors' samples. The DNA for the CDR3 is TGTGCCAGCAGCGGTACGGGCGGGGGCACAGATACGCAGTATTTT. Translating gives CASSGTGGGTDTQYF.